This T cell receptor (beta chain) stems from a study of shared clonotypes between healthy human individuals. Background on the study: Per donor, three plates held CD4 naive cells, three held CD4 memory, two held CD8 naive and one held CD8 memory.

Study observations and caveats: Deeper or shallower sequencing was expected to change how clonotypes are shared among donors.

Splitting of each subset's genomic DNA was done evenly across several immunoSEQ plates. Measured with immunoSEQ multiplex PCR; TCRdb has only the in-frame clones, and not every one. The sample yields more than 400,000 clones, less than 96% seen once. Trimming shortened V by 1 base and J by 0 bases, and 18 bases separated the two germline ends. Germline V CDR1 and CDR2: GTSNPN, SVGIG (reference sequence). The CDR3 consists of 18 residues. On this clone: The antigen remains undetermined.

Sequencing was carried out using naive CD4+ T cells sorted from blood. Subset noted: CD45RA+ positively selected. The TCR was taken from a woman aged 25 to 39 in good health. The rearrangement joins TRBV30 to TRBJ1-4; D is possibly TRBD1 (5 bases). The CDR3 nucleotides are TGTGCCTGGAGTGGCTTACCTGGGACCCTTCCAACTAATGAAAAACTGTTTTTT. Protein product: CAWSGLPGTLPTNEKLFF.